The 20 T cell receptor beta chains below come from one sample, sequenced in a study of T cell responses to AZD1222 COVID-19 vaccine. Method: immunoSEQ multiplex PCR; TCRdb's copy keeps in-frame clones and lacks some. The data contain 75,000 to 95,000 clones, about 88% of them seen just once; the ten biggest clones take up about a tenth. The sequencing used peripheral blood, collected on day 0 of AZD1222 vaccination. Every receptor here comes from an adult in good health.

The genes are TRBV3-1 (or the pseudogene TRBV3-2) and TRBJ2-3; 8 nucleotides match TRBD2. J lost 6 bases, V lost 8 bases, and 10 bases had no gene match. The CDR3 is made up of 14 amino acids. Germline V gene sequence: CDR1 LGHDT, CDR2 YNNKEL (reference sequence). CDR3 residues: CASSFSGGSDTQYF. For the CDR3, the DNA is TGTGCCAGCTCTTTCTCGGGGGGGTCGGATACGCAGTATTTT.

The chain uses TRBV27 and TRBJ2-7, with D perhaps matching TRBD2 (6 bases). CDR1 and CDR2 (germline): MNHEY, SMNVEV (reference sequence). Trimming removed 6 bases at V and 3 bases at J, with 15 bases between. The CDR3 is 14 amino acids. Here the CDR3 DNA reads TGTGCCAGCAGCTCCGACCAAGCGGGCTACGAGCAGTACGTC. Protein: CASSSDQAGYEQYV.

This clone was detected only once. This sequence joins TRBV11-2 and TRBJ1-5; D gene unclear. CDR3 length: 13 amino acids. Germline CDR1 is SGHAT and CDR2 is FQNNGV. Trimming removed 0 bases from V and 6 bases from J, with 6 bases in between. CDR3 in DNA: TGTGCCAGCAGCTTAGAGCGGAGTCAGCCCCAGCATTTT. Residues: CASSLERSQPQHF.

The sample holds one count of this clone. J is TRBJ1-2 and V is TRBV4-2; 7 nucleotides line up with TRBD1. CDR3 length equals 15 residues. V lost 4 bases and J lost 1; bases outside the gene matches: 6. Germline V gene sequence: CDR1 LGHNA, CDR2 YNFKEQ. The DNA of the CDR3 is TGTGCCAGCAGCCCCGGGACAGTTCTTAACTATGGCTACACCTTC. It encodes CASSPGTVLNYGYTF.

The chain couples TRBV7-9 to TRBJ1-6; the D gene is possibly TRBD1 (6 bases). Germline CDR1 SEHNR, CDR2 FQNEAQ (reference sequence). The length of the CDR3 is 17 residues. V was pared by 5 bases and J by 8 bases, with 22 bases between. The CDR3 loop reads CASSTGQYRTLDSPLHF. Here the CDR3 DNA reads TGTGCCAGCAGCACCGGACAGTATCGGACACTTGATTCACCCCTCCACTTT.

The chain couples TRBV29-1 to TRBJ1-1; TRBD1 matches 8 bases. The CDR3 is made up of 12 amino acids. Losses at the gene ends were 7 bases for V and 8 bases for J; bases not matched to a gene: 9. Per germline, CDR1 SQVTM and CDR2 ANQGSEA. CDR3 protein: CSGGQEGVEAFF. In DNA form, the CDR3 reads TGCAGCGGGGGACAGGAGGGGGTCGAAGCTTTCTTT.

The chain employs TRBV2 and TRBJ1-1; D remains unclear. V was cut by 4 bases and J by 1 base, with 7 bases left in between. Germline CDR1 and CDR2: SNHLY and FYNNEI. CDR3 length equals 13 residues. The CDR3 sequence: CASSVSGNTEAFF. The CDR3 DNA follows: TGTGCCAGCAGTGTCTCGGGGAACACTGAAGCTTTCTTT.

The rearrangement joins TRBV9 to TRBJ1-2, with TRBD1 as a possible D gene (6 bases). Trimming took 3 bases from V and 4 from J, leaving 16 bases between them. CDR3 size: 15 residues. The V gene's germline CDR1 is SGDLS and CDR2 YYNGEE. CDR3: CASSAGQLAGYGYTF. For the CDR3, the DNA is TGTGCCAGCAGCGCCGGACAGCTAGCTGGCTATGGCTACACCTTC.

The table lists this clone with a count of one. The chain is built from TRBV20-1 and TRBJ1-5; D gene unclear. The germline V gene has CDR1 DFQATT and CDR2 SNEGSKA (reference sequence). The CDR3 is made up of 13 amino acids. The germline V and J ends were trimmed by 3 bases and 3 bases, with 9 bases remaining between them. CDR3 coding DNA: TGCAGTGCTAGTCGCCAGAACAATCAGCCCCAGCATTTT. Amino acids: CSASRQNNQPQHF.

This chain links TRBV11-2 with TRBJ2-3; D gene uncertain. The CDR3 runs to 14 residues. The germline V gene has CDR1 SGHAT and CDR2 FQNNGV. V was trimmed by 5 bases and J by 5 bases, leaving 14 bases between them. The CDR3 protein is CASSLGNREDTQYF. The DNA of the CDR3 is TGTGCCAGCAGCCTAGGGAATAGGGAAGATACGCAGTATTTT. The variable domain in full, with the rest retrieved from reference TRBV11-2 and TRBJ2-3, is EAGVAQSPRYKIIEKRQSVAFWCNPISGHATLYWYQQILGQGPKLLIQFQNNGVVDDSQLPKDRFSAERLKGVDSTLKIQPAKLEDSAVYLCASSLGNREDTQYFGPGTRLTVL.

The V gene is TRBV27, the J gene TRBJ2-2, with TRBD2 identical over 8 bases. With 3 bases clipped from V and 0 bases from J, the junction kept 0 bases outside the gene matches. CDR1 MNHEY and CDR2 SMNVEV come from the germline V gene (reference sequence). The CDR3 spans 15 residues. CDR3 nucleotide sequence: TGTGCCAGCAGTTTTAGCGGGACGAACACCGGGGAGCTGTTTTTT. Amino acid sequence: CASSFSGTNTGELFF.

The V and J genes are TRBV7-9 and TRBJ2-2; maybe TRBD2 (5 bases). Germline V gene data show CDR1 as SEHNR and CDR2 as FQNEAQ (reference sequence). This CDR3 region has 17 residues. The V gene lost 7 bases and the J gene lost 2 bases, with 20 bases spanning the gap. CDR3 sequence: CASKPKPEPSNTGELFF. The CDR3 nucleotides read TGTGCCAGCAAACCGAAGCCAGAGCCTAGCAACACCGGGGAGCTGTTTTTT.

For the CDR3, the DNA is TGTGCCAGCAGCCCAAGTGAGGCCCTCTATGGCTACACCTTC. Translating gives CASSPSEALYGYTF. The V call is TRBV7-8, the J call TRBJ1-2; the D is unclear. The V end was cut by 5 bases, the J end by 4 bases, with 14 bases between. Germline CDR1 reads SGHVS; CDR2 reads FQNEAQ. The CDR3 is 14 residues long.

The chain recombines TRBV7-9 with TRBJ1-1; TRBD1 is a possible D gene (5 bases). Germline-derived CDR1 and CDR2 are SEHNR and FQNEAQ (reference sequence). The CDR3 has 15 amino acids. The ends were cut back, 5 bases at V and 3 bases at J, with 16 bases in the middle. The CDR3 coding sequence is TGTGCCAGCAGCCCCGAGTGGGCACAGGACACTGAAGCTTTCTTT. Translation: CASSPEWAQDTEAFF.

The V call is TRBV12-3 or TRBV12-4, the J call TRBJ1-1; D gene ambiguous. This CDR3 is built from 13 residues. V shed 2 bases and J shed 2 bases, with 6 bases lying between them. CDR3 region: CASSLNTNTEAFF. The CDR3 DNA reads TGTGCCAGCAGTTTAAACACCAACACTGAAGCTTTCTTT.

The chain recombines TRBV28 with TRBJ1-3, with a possible D match to TRBD1 (6 bases). Per germline, CDR1 MDHEN and CDR2 SYDVKM. The CDR3 spans 14 residues. Trimming took 2 bases from V and 4 from J, leaving 9 bases between them. CDR3 residues: CASSLGGAGNTIYF. In nucleotides, the CDR3 is TGTGCCAGCAGTTTAGGGGGCGCGGGAAACACCATATATTTT.

This chain uses TRBV11-2 with TRBJ1-4; D is undetermined. Trimming stripped 5 bases from V and 6 bases from J, with 7 bases between. The CDR3 is made up of 12 amino acids. Germline V gene data show CDR1 as SGHAT and CDR2 as FQNNGV. CDR3 sequence: CASSRPYEKLFF. The CDR3 DNA follows: TGTGCCAGCAGCAGACCCTATGAAAAACTGTTTTTT.

This rearrangement joins TRBV10-3 to TRBJ1-1, with D unclear. Trimming stripped 7 bases from V and 4 bases from J, with 10 bases between. Germline V lookup: CDR1 ENHRY, CDR2 SYGVKD. The CDR3 is 12 amino acids. The CDR3 DNA follows: TGTGCCATCACCTCTCCGGGCACTGAAGCTTTCTTT. Translation gives CAITSPGTEAFF.

V and J are TRBV30 and TRBJ2-7, with 10 bases that match TRBD1. Germline CDR1 reads GTSNPN; CDR2 reads SVGIG (reference sequence). J was trimmed by 5 bases and V by 0 bases; bases with no gene match: 7. The length of the CDR3 is 15 residues. The CDR3 spells CAWSVAGQGGDEQYF. The CDR3 nucleotides read TGTGCCTGGAGTGTAGCCGGACAGGGGGGCGACGAGCAGTACTTC.

The chain joins TRBV5-8 to TRBJ1-4, with D uncertain. The germline V gene has CDR1 SGHTS and CDR2 YDEGEE. This CDR3 comprises 13 residues. V shed 4 bases and J shed 4 bases, with 8 bases lying between them. For the CDR3, the DNA is TGTGCCAGCAGCAAAAGACTTAATGAAAAACTGTTTTTT. Protein sequence: CASSKRLNEKLFF.